Each of the 11 T cell receptor beta chains below was sequenced from the same sample in a study of blood T cell repertoires in COVID-19. Profiling relied on immunoSEQ multiplex PCR, and the TCRdb table lists in-frame clones only, not all of them. The table includes approximately 530,000 clones, 85% to 90% detected once. Sequenced material: peripheral blood. These receptors came from a woman aged 50 to 65 with COVID-19, enrolled during active disease.

The rearrangement uses TRBV30 and TRBJ1-2; TRBD1 is a possible D gene (6 bases). V shed 3 bases and J shed 7 bases, with 15 bases lying between them. CDR1 GTSNPN and CDR2 SVGIG come from the germline V gene (reference sequence). CDR3 length: 13 residues. CDR3 region: CAWRGAATGGYTF. The CDR3 DNA reads TGTGCCTGGAGGGGGGCGGCCACCGGTGGCTACACCTTC.

The chain recombines TRBV28 with TRBJ2-7; D unresolved. The CDR3 is made up of 12 amino acids. The germline V gene encodes CDR1 MDHEN and CDR2 SYDVKM. V lost 5 bases to trimming and J lost 3 bases, with 8 bases between them. The chain's CDR3 is CASSREDYEQYF. The CDR3 DNA reads as TGTGCCAGCAGTAGAGAGGACTACGAGCAGTACTTC. Based on the CDR3 plus reference TRBV28 and TRBJ2-7, the full variable domain is DVKVTQSSRYLVKRTGEKVFLECVQDMDHENMFWYRQDPGLGLRLIYFSYDVKMKEKGDIPEGYSVSREKKERFSLILESASTNQTSMYLCASSREDYEQYFGPGTRLTVT.

For this clone: The same CDR3 also results from other DNA sequences found in this sample. The chain is built from TRBV6-5 and TRBJ1-5; 8 nucleotides align to TRBD1. This CDR3 is 13 amino acids long. The V gene's germline CDR1 is MNHEY and CDR2 SVGAGI. V was clipped by 7 bases and J by 3 bases; unmatched bases: 2. The CDR3 nucleotides are TGTGCCAGCACAGGGGGCCTCAATCAGCCCCAGCATTTT. As protein: CASTGGLNQPQHF.

This chain uses TRBV6-1 with TRBJ1-2, with D unclear. V gave up 3 bases and J gave up 5 bases, with 16 bases separating them. The CDR3 consists of 15 residues. Germline V gene data show CDR1 as MNHNS and CDR2 as SASEGT. The CDR3, as DNA: TGTGCCAGCAGTGATCCCCGTGGAGGTCTATATGGCTACACCTTC. It translates to CASSDPRGGLYGYTF.

This clone was seen more than once but under ten times. The V gene is TRBV10-3, the J gene TRBJ2-2; 13 bases align to TRBD2. Germline trimming cut 4 bases from V and 5 bases from J; bases unmatched to any gene: 1. The CDR3 loop spans 15 amino acids. CDR1 ENHRY and CDR2 SYGVKD come from the germline V gene. CDR3 DNA: TGTGCCATCAGTGGGACTAGCGGGAGAACCGGGGAGCTGTTTTTT. Amino acids: CAISGTSGRTGELFF.

The table lists this clone with a count of one. J is TRBJ1-2 and V is TRBV9; D is possibly TRBD1 (5 bases). The CDR3 runs to 11 residues. Trimming took 1 base from V and 10 from J, leaving 8 bases between them. Germline V gene lookup returns CDR1 SGDLS and CDR2 YYNGEE. CDR3 nucleotide sequence: TGTGCCAGCAGCGTACAGGGAACCTACACCTTC. It encodes CASSVQGTYTF.

V and J are TRBV7-9 and TRBJ2-1; TRBD2 matches at 14 bases. The germline V gene encodes CDR1 SEHNR and CDR2 FQNEAQ (reference sequence). This CDR3 comprises 18 residues. V lost 5 bases and J lost 2; bases outside the gene matches: 8. CDR3 residues: CASSPKTSGGAAYNEQFF. The CDR3 DNA reads as TGTGCCAGCAGCCCTAAGACTAGCGGGGGGGCGGCCTACAATGAGCAGTTCTTC.

This sequence joins TRBV6-5 and TRBJ2-7; 8 bases agree with TRBD2. V lost 2 bases, J lost 5 bases, and 5 bases stayed unmatched. Germline lookup yields CDR1 MNHEY and CDR2 SVGAGI. The CDR3 sequence is 14 residues long. CDR3 nucleotides: TGTGCCAGCAGTTACGGTCCGGGACTAGACGAGCAGTACTTC. Protein: CASSYGPGLDEQYF.

A remark on this clone: Other DNA sequences within the sample encode an identical CDR3. The chain is built from TRBV15 and TRBJ1-4, with D uncertain. The CDR3 extends over 15 amino acids. Germline CDR1 LNHNV, CDR2 YYDKDF (reference sequence). V lost 6 bases and J 5 bases, leaving 16 bases between the germline ends. For the CDR3, the DNA is TGTGCCACCAGTCCAAGACGCGGATCGAATGAAAAACTGTTTTTT. It yields the protein CATSPRRGSNEKLFF.

The CDR3 reads CASSQPGDYSNQPQHF. Here the CDR3 DNA reads TGCGCCAGCAGCCAACCAGGTGACTATAGCAATCAGCCCCAGCATTTT. The chain carries TRBV4-1 and TRBJ1-5; D ambiguous. Germline V CDR1 and CDR2: MGHRA, YSYEKL. This CDR3 is 16 amino acids long. V lost 2 bases and J lost 0, with 11 bases in between.

V usage is TRBV24-1 and J usage is TRBJ2-3, with 10 positions matching TRBD2. CDR3 length: 16 residues. V shed 3 bases and J 4 bases; nucleotides not matched to a gene: 6. Germline values: CDR1 KGHDR, CDR2 SFDVKD. The CDR3 region has the DNA TGTGCCACCAGTGATCCGAGAGCGGGGGGGCCAGATACGCAGTATTTT. It specifies CATSDPRAGGPDTQYF.